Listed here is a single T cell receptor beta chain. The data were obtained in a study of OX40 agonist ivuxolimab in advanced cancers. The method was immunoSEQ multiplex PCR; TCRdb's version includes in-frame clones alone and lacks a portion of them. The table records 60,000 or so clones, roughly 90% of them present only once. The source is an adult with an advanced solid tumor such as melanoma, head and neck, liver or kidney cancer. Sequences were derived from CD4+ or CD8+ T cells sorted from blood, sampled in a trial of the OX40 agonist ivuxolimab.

The CDR3 is CSVLTRGETEAFF. CDR3 DNA sequence: TGCAGCGTTTTGACGAGGGGCGAAACTGAAGCTTTCTTT. The chain uses TRBV29-1 and TRBJ1-1; TRBD1 is a possible D gene (5 bases). The CDR3 is 13 amino acids. V shed 5 bases and J shed 5 bases, with 15 bases lying between them. Germline V gene sequence: CDR1 SQVTM, CDR2 ANQGSEA.